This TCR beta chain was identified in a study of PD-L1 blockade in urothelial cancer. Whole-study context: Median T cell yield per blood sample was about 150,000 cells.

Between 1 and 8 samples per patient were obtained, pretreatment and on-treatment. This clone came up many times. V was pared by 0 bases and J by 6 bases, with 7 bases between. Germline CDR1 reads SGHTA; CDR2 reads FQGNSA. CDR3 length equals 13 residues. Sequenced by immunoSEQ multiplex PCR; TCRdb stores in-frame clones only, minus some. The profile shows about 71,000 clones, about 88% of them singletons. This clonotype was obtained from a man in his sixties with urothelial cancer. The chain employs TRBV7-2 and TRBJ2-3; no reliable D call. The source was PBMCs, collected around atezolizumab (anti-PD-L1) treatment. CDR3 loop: CASSLAAGDTQYF. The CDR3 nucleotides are TGTGCCAGCAGCTTAGCAGCCGGGGATACGCAGTATTTT.